The 15 T cell receptor beta chains presented below share a single source sample, sequenced in a study of cytomegalovirus exposure and HLA in healthy donors. Primers included in the PCR were 60 Vbeta and 13 Jbeta primers. The method was immunoSEQ multiplex PCR; TCRdb's version includes in-frame clones alone and lacks a portion of them. This specimen shows 91,000 or so clones; the ten leading clones hold roughly 3.5%. Sequenced input: PBMCs. All receptors derive from a woman between 25 and 40 years old in good health and CMV-seronegative.

The chain is built from TRBV5-8 and TRBJ2-7; 10 positions match TRBD2. CDR3 length: 14 amino acids. Germline V gives CDR1 SGHTS, CDR2 YDEGEE. The V and J ends lost 7 bases and 0 bases, in that order; junction bases with no gene match: 4. CDR3 loop: CASGLAGASYEQYF. The CDR3 nucleotides are TGTGCCAGCGGCCTAGCGGGAGCCTCCTACGAGCAGTACTTC.

V usage is TRBV4-1 and J usage is TRBJ1-2; maybe TRBD1 (6 bases). There are 14 residues in the CDR3. V lost 4 bases to trimming and J lost 5 bases, with 14 bases between them. Germline assignment: CDR1 MGHRA and CDR2 YSYEKL. The CDR3 DNA reads as TGCGCCAGCAGCCCGCGCGAGGGGGGGTATGGCTACACCTTC. Translation gives CASSPREGGYGYTF.

The DNA of the CDR3 is TGTGCCAGCAGCTTAGGAGGTCAGATCAGCTCCTACGAGCAGTACTTC. Amino acids: CASSLGGQISSYEQYF. The rearrangement joins TRBV7-9 to TRBJ2-5; D is undetermined. The J call may be mistaken, given a closer DNA end match to TRBJ2-7. The germline CDR1 and CDR2 sequences are SEHNR and FQNEAQ (reference sequence). The length of the CDR3 is 16 residues.

This chain links TRBV28 with TRBJ1-4; 8 bases match TRBD1. The CDR3 covers 16 residues. Germline V gives CDR1 MDHEN, CDR2 SYDVKM. The V segment lost 5 bases and the J segment 6 bases; nucleotides outside the gene matches: 11. The CDR3 DNA follows: TGTGCCAGCAGTCCGAACCCGGGACAGGCGGATGAAAAACTGTTTTTT. It specifies CASSPNPGQADEKLFF.

The chain recombines TRBV21-1 with TRBJ1-1. TRBV21-1 is an annotated pseudogene. This CDR3 has 15 residues. The CDR3 nucleotides read TGTGCCAGCAGCAAAGCGCGGGAGACGAACACTGAAGCTTTCTTT. This codes for CASSKARETNTEAFF.

The chain carries TRBV5-4 and TRBJ1-1; D gene uncertain. There are 14 residues in the CDR3. Trimming removed 1 base from V and 3 bases from J, with 10 bases in between. Germline V gene lookup returns CDR1 SGHNT and CDR2 YYREEE (reference sequence). The CDR3 region is CASSLRNSDTEAFF. CDR3 sequence (DNA): TGTGCCAGCAGCTTGAGAAACTCGGACACTGAAGCTTTCTTT.

The chain has TRBV4-1 and TRBJ1-1; unclear D gene. Germline lookup yields CDR1 MGHRA and CDR2 YSYEKL. The CDR3 extends over 15 amino acids. Trimming cost V 2 bases and J 8 bases, with 18 bases left between them. The CDR3 DNA sequence: TGCGCCAGCAGCCAATTCGTCCGGGTGACGGAGGAAGCTTTCTTT. Amino acid sequence: CASSQFVRVTEEAFF.

V is TRBV6-1 and J is TRBJ1-3, with 10 positions matching TRBD1. The CDR3 covers 16 residues. The germline V gene has CDR1 MNHNS and CDR2 SASEGT. After removal of 4 bases from V and 1 base from J, the junction contained 4 bases not matched to a gene. CDR3 protein: CASSGADRGSGNTIYF. Written as DNA, the CDR3 is TGTGCCAGCAGTGGGGCGGACAGGGGGTCTGGAAACACCATATATTTT.

The V and J genes are TRBV19 and TRBJ1-5; D is unclear. The CDR3 runs 14 residues. The V end was cut by 3 bases, the J end by 0 bases, with 6 bases between. Looked up from germline, CDR1 is LNHDA and CDR2 is SQIVND (reference sequence). CDR3 loop: CASSMRGSNQPQHF. Here the CDR3 DNA reads TGTGCCAGTAGTATGCGCGGTAGCAATCAGCCCCAGCATTTT.

The chain has TRBV5-1 and TRBJ1-3; a weak D match, TRBD1 (6 bases). V gave up 4 bases and J gave up 0 bases, with 14 bases separating them. The CDR3 totals 16 residues. Germline V lookup: CDR1 SGHRS, CDR2 YFSETQ. CDR3 residues: CASSRNGGLSGNTIYF. CDR3 nucleotide sequence: TGCGCCAGCAGCCGGAACGGGGGGCTCTCTGGAAACACCATATATTTT.

This chain links TRBV13 with TRBJ2-1; 12 bases line up with TRBD2. Germline V lookup: CDR1 PRHDT, CDR2 FYEKMQ (reference sequence). The CDR3 totals 15 residues. J gave up 6 bases and V 2 bases, and 2 bases lay outside the gene matches. The CDR3 coding sequence is TGTGCCAGCAGCTTACCGGGACTAGCGGGCAATGAGCAGTTCTTC. It codes for CASSLPGLAGNEQFF.

The gene calls are TRBV7-3 and TRBJ2-3; 8 positions agree with TRBD2. Germline assignment: CDR1 SGHTA and CDR2 FQGTGA. The V and J ends lost 4 bases and 6 bases, in that order; junction bases with no gene match: 9. The CDR3 totals 15 residues. CDR3 nucleotides: TGTGCCAGCAGCTCGCGGGGGGCTTTCCTTGATACGCAGTATTTT. It translates to CASSSRGAFLDTQYF.

In nucleotides, the CDR3 is TGTGCCAGCAGCCAAGATTCCGGGGCGAACACCGGGGAGCTGTTTTTT. Residues: CASSQDSGANTGELFF. The rearrangement joins TRBV4-2 to TRBJ2-2; D may be TRBD2 (5 bases). Germline CDR1 LGHNA, CDR2 YNFKEQ. V lost 0 bases and J 0 bases, leaving 8 bases between the germline ends. CDR3 length: 16 amino acids.

The chain uses TRBV2 and TRBJ2-7, with D possibly TRBD1 on 7 matching bases. Germline CDR1 and CDR2: SNHLY and FYNNEI. The V end lost 4 bases, the J end lost 7 bases, and 23 bases lay between the germline ends. The length of the CDR3 is 16 residues. CDR3 coding DNA: TGTGCCAGCAGTGTGGCAGGAGGCAGGGGGGAGAGGGAGCAGTACTTC. Encoded protein: CASSVAGGRGEREQYF.

The V and J genes are TRBV19 and TRBJ2-1; possibly TRBD2 for D (8 bases). Germline CDR1 reads LNHDA; CDR2 reads SQIVND (reference sequence). The V gene lost 2 bases and the J gene lost 7 bases, with 15 bases spanning the gap. CDR3 length equals 15 residues. CDR3 sequence reads: CASSILAGRGNEQFF. In nucleotides, the CDR3 is TGTGCCAGTAGTATACTAGCGGGCAGGGGGAATGAGCAGTTCTTC.